This T cell receptor beta chain was found in a study of blood T cell repertoires in COVID-19 (dated by TCRdb to about 2020). Regarding the research as a whole: Samples from collaborators originated in the United States, Italy and Spain and spanned both the acute and convalescent phases of COVID-19. The repertoires were released in a freely available public database intended as a resource for research on the immune response to SARS-CoV-2. Where available, HLA class I and class II types were obtained from metadata supplied by the sample provider rather than from assay-based typing. The prospective study material was composed of cDNA or gDNA derived from T cells, B-cell-depleted T cells, or PBMCs. Subjects who had been exposed to COVID-19, were actively infected with it, or had recovered from it provided the deeply sampled blood TCRbeta repertoires that made up the dataset. A de-identified subject ID, COVID-19 status, age in years and sex were almost always included in the sample metadata. The samples were drawn from the first 160 participants of the ongoing ImmuneRACE study and from 950 to 1,500 subjects provided by 6 global collaborators. Broader findings and caveats from the paper: The quantity of clinical and demographic metadata differed by source and by participant and was supplied without curation.

TCRbeta CDR3 regions were amplified from genomic DNA using the immunoSEQ Assay, a bias-controlled multiplex PCR. The paper's data handling went like this. Within the assay, amplification of reference gene primers was used to estimate how many nucleated cells each sample contained. To quantify the absolute abundance of each unique TCRbeta CDR3 rearrangement, sequence reads were collapsed and filtered. For each sample, productive Simpson clonality was calculated by taking the square root of Simpson's diversity index across productive rearrangements. Here the immuneACCESS table is served through TCRdb, limited to in-frame sequences with V and J called. Missing clones are a known gap in these copies; in checked studies unresolved V genes cover under half, and the rest lacks a known reason. The V and J calls and the clone size are those of that table, but D and trimming were determined from the DNA. This sample holds a few hundred thousand clones; 70% to 90% were observed only once. The biggest ten clones account for over 1.5% of the sample.

Taken from the germline V gene, the CDR1 and CDR2 loops are MGHRA and YSYEKL. The CDR3 runs 15 residues from the cysteine to the phenylalanine. Of all the DNA, just the CDR3 is kept, 45 bases in frame from base 1. The junction shows trimming of 1 base on V and 8 bases on J, and the gene matches do not reach 5 bases of it. Participants in the prospective study were aged roughly 18 to 89 years, lived in 20 to 30 United States geographic areas, and enrolled through a virtual design. To assign participants to cohorts, the prospective study relied on clinical history that participants themselves reported in a screening survey and a study questionnaire. Recovered participants in ImmuneRACE Cohort 3 were defined by two consecutive negative NP/OP PCR tests, clearance by a healthcare professional, or resolution of symptoms. Each participant in the prospective study had whole blood, serum and a nasopharyngeal or oropharyngeal swab collected by mobile phlebotomists. Prospective study participants could optionally give additional blood draws and questionnaires over an approximately two-month period. Before DNA extraction, prospective study blood samples were shipped either frozen or at room temperature.

In the case of this clone: Its antigen has not been determined. Base quality data are lacking; no much larger clone is found one base away.

The rearranged segments are TRBV4-1 and TRBJ1-2; 12 central nucleotides agree with TRBD1. Source material: PBMCs or T cells enriched from blood (not recorded which). This TCR was sampled from a woman between 45 and 60 years old who had recovered from COVID-19. The nucleotide sequence reads as follows: TGCGCCAGCAGCCAAGGGGGACAGGGGGCTTCCGGCTACACCTTC. This codes for CASSQGGQGASGYTF.